These 12 T cell receptor beta chains originate from one sample sequenced in a study of Ad26.COV2.S vaccination and SARS-CoV-2 variants. The treatment denotes: roughly 19 received Ad26.COV2.S at low or high dose, single or two shots; 5 received placebo; per-sample allocation not given. Day 63 after the first injection of vaccine or placebo was the sampling time. Data came from immunoSEQ multiplex PCR; TCRdb stores just in-frame clones and leaves some out. The repertoire holds about 400,000 clones, with about nine tenths as singletons. Specimen: peripheral blood, collected in a trial of Ad26.COV2.S vaccine versus placebo. The receptors derive from a person between 18 and 59 years old who received the Ad26.COV2.S COVID-19 vaccine or a placebo.

This chain connects TRBV10-3 to TRBJ1-2; D is unclear. In germline, CDR1 is ENHRY, CDR2 SYGVKD. V was shortened by 10 bases and J by 0 bases, with 18 bases between the two germline ends. This CDR3 has 15 amino acids. The CDR3 is CATSGSVAANYGYTF. CDR3 bases: TGTGCCACATCGGGGTCGGTCGCGGCTAACTATGGCTACACCTTC.

This rearrangement joins TRBV11-2 to TRBJ2-5; tentatively, D is TRBD1 (6 bases). The V and J ends lost 6 bases and 1 base respectively, with 21 bases between them. Germline V lookup: CDR1 SGHAT, CDR2 FQNNGV. This CDR3 spans 17 amino acids. The CDR3 nucleotides read TGTGCCAGCAGTCTCCGCTTCGCCGGGACACTCCAAGAGACCCAGTACTTC. Translating gives CASSLRFAGTLQETQYF.

The J gene is TRBJ1-5, the V gene TRBV10-3; D gene ambiguous. Germline CDR1 reads ENHRY; CDR2 reads SYGVKD. The ends were cut back, 1 base at V and 3 bases at J, with 1 base in the middle. CDR3 length: 12 residues. CDR3 coding DNA: TGTGCCATCAGTGAGTTCAATCAGCCCCAGCATTTT. As protein: CAISEFNQPQHF.

In this sample, this clone turned up a few times. The chain joins TRBV10-3 to TRBJ2-7, with a weak D call TRBD1 (5 bases). In germline, CDR1 is ENHRY, CDR2 SYGVKD. This CDR3 region has 13 residues. V lost 4 bases and J 3 bases, leaving 10 bases between the germline ends. CDR3 nucleotide sequence: TGTGCCATCAGTGGGACGACAGTCTACGAGCAGTACTTC. It translates to CAISGTTVYEQYF.

The rearrangement links TRBV28 to TRBJ1-4, with D perhaps TRBD1 (5 bases). Germline values: CDR1 MDHEN, CDR2 SYDVKM. This CDR3 contains 20 residues. V lost 3 bases and J lost 4, with 27 bases in between. The CDR3 region is CASSFLLRVVPPQGNEKLFF. In nucleotides, the CDR3 is TGTGCCAGCAGTTTCTTACTTAGAGTGGTCCCCCCGCAGGGTAATGAAAAACTGTTTTTT.

V gene TRBV7-9 combines with J gene TRBJ2-3, with 9 nucleotides matching TRBD1. The trim removed 2 bases at V and 4 bases at J, leaving 13 bases unmatched. This CDR3 comprises 18 residues. From germline, CDR1 is SEHNR and CDR2 FQNEAQ (reference sequence). CDR3 loop: CASSLLVSGQGRPDTQYF. The CDR3 DNA reads as TGTGCCAGCAGCTTACTCGTCTCGGGACAGGGACGCCCAGATACGCAGTATTTT.

The chain uses TRBV5-1 and TRBJ1-1, with a weak D call TRBD1 (6 bases). There are 15 residues in the CDR3. The germline V gene has CDR1 SGHRS and CDR2 YFSETQ. With 0 bases removed from V and 1 base from J, the gap between germline ends came to 10 bases. This CDR3 is CASSLAPGENTEAFF. The CDR3 bases are TGCGCCAGCAGCTTGGCCCCAGGGGAGAACACTGAAGCTTTCTTT.

The chain combines TRBV10-3 with TRBJ1-1; no reliable D call. The CDR3 covers 13 residues. The V gene's germline CDR1 is ENHRY and CDR2 SYGVKD. V lost 2 bases, J lost 4 bases, and 8 bases lay in between. The DNA for the CDR3 is TGTGCCATCAGTGAGACGGGGTCCACTGAAGCTTTCTTT. It is translated as CAISETGSTEAFF.

This clone was counted once. The V call is TRBV27, the J call TRBJ2-6; D is uncertain. The V gene's germline CDR1 is MNHEY and CDR2 SMNVEV (reference sequence). There are 15 residues in the CDR3. The ends were cut back, 1 base at V and 3 bases at J, with 7 bases in the middle. The CDR3 nucleotides read TGTGCCAGCAGTTTATATAGGAGTGGGGCCAACGTCCTGACTTTC. It codes for CASSLYRSGANVLTF.

The chain recombines TRBV2 with TRBJ2-7, with TRBD1 matching over 7 bases. J lost 13 bases, V lost 6 bases, and 9 bases had no gene match. The CDR3 extends over 11 amino acids. The V gene's germline CDR1 is SNHLY and CDR2 FYNNEI. The DNA for the CDR3 is TGTGCCAGCAGGGATACGACAGGGTACTACTTC. Translation: CASRDTTGYYF.

The chain combines TRBV5-6 with TRBJ1-5; the match to TRBD1 covers 8 bases. V was pared by 3 bases and J by 7 bases, with 9 bases of the junction left unmatched. The CDR3 is 15 residues long. Germline V gene sequence: CDR1 SGHDT, CDR2 YYEEEE. This chain's CDR3 is CASSSDGQGLQPQHF. The CDR3 nucleotides are TGTGCCAGCAGCTCAGATGGACAGGGTTTGCAGCCCCAGCATTTT.

The rearrangement joins TRBV27 to TRBJ1-5; possibly TRBD1 for D (6 bases). The germline V and J ends were trimmed by 4 bases and 8 bases, with 15 bases remaining between them. The CDR3 has 14 amino acids. Germline V CDR1 and CDR2: MNHEY, SMNVEV (reference sequence). The chain's CDR3 is CASSSDRSDKPQHF. DNA of the CDR3: TGTGCCAGCAGTTCCGACAGGTCCGACAAGCCCCAGCATTTT.